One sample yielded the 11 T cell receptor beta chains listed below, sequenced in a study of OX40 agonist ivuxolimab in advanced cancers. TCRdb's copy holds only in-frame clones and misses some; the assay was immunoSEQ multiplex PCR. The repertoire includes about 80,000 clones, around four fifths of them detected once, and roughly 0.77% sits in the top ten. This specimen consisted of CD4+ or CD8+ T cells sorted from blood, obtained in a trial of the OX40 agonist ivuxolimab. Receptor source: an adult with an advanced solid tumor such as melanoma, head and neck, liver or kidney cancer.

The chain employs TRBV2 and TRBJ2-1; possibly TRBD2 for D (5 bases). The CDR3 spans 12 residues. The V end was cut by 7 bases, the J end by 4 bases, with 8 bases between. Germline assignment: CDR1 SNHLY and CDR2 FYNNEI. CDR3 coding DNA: TGTGCCAGCAAAACTAGGTACAATGAGCAGTTCTTC. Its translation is CASKTRYNEQFF.

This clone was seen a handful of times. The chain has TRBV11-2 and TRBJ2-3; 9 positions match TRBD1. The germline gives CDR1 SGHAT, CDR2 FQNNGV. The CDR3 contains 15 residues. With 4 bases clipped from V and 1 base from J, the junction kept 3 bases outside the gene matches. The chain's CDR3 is CASSSGQGGTDTQYF. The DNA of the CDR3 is TGTGCCAGCAGCTCGGGACAGGGAGGCACAGATACGCAGTATTTT.

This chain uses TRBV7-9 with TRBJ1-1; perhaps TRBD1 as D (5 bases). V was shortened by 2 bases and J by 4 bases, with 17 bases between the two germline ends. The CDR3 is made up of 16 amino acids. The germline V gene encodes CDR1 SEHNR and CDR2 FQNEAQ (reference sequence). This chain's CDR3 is CASSLLRGMSRTEAFF. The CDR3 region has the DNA TGTGCCAGCAGCTTACTGCGGGGGATGAGCCGCACTGAAGCTTTCTTT.

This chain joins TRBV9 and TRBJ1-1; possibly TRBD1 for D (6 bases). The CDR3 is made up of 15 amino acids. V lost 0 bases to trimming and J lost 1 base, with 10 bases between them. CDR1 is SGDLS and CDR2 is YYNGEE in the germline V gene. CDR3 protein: CASSVGQDQNTEAFF. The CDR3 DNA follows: TGTGCCAGCAGCGTAGGACAGGACCAGAACACTGAAGCTTTCTTT.

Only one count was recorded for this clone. The CDR3 DNA is TGTGCCAGCAGCTTAGGACTAGCGGGAGGGGATGGAGGCACAGATACGCAGTATTTT. Residues: CASSLGLAGGDGGTDTQYF. The rearrangement joins TRBV11-3 to TRBJ2-3; 14 bases are a match to TRBD2. CDR3 length equals 19 residues. Germline CDR1 reads SGHNT; CDR2 reads YENEEA. J gave up 1 base and V 1 base, and 7 bases lay outside the gene matches.

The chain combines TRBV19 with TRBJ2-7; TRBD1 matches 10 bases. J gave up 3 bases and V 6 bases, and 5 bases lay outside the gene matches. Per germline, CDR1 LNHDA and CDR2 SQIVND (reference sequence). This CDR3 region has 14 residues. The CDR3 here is CASSGTGVDYEQYF. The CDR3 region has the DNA TGTGCCAGTAGCGGGACAGGGGTCGACTACGAGCAGTACTTC.

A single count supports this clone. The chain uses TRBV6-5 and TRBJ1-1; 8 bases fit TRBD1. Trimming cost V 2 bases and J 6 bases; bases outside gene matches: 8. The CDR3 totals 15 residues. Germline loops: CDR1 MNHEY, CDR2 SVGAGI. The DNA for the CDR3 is TGTGCCAGCAGTTACACCAGGACAGGGAAAGCTGAAGCTTTCTTT. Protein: CASSYTRTGKAEAFF.

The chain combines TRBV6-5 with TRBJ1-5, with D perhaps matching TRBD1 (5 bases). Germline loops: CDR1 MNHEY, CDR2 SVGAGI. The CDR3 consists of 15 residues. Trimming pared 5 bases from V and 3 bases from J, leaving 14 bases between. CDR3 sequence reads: CASSQGSGFNQPQHF. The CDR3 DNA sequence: TGTGCCAGCAGTCAGGGTAGCGGCTTCAATCAGCCCCAGCATTTT.

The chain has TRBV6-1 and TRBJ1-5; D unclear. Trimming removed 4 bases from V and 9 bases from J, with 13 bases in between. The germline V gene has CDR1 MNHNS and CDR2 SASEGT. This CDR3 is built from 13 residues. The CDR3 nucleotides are TGTGCCAGCAGTGGCGCTGGAGTGCTGCCCCAGCATTTT. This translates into CASSGAGVLPQHF.

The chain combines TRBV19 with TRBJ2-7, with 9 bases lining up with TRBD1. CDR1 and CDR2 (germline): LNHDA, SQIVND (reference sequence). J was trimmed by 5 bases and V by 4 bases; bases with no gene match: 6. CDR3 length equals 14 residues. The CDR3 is CASSTGTGRDEQYF. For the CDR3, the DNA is TGTGCCAGTAGTACCGGGACAGGGAGGGACGAGCAGTACTTC.

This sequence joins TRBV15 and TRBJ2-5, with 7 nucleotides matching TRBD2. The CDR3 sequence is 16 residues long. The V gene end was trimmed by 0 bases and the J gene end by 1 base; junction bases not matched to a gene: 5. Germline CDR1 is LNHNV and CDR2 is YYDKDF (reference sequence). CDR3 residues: CATSRDKAGAQETQYF. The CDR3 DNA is TGTGCCACCAGCAGAGATAAGGCGGGAGCCCAAGAGACCCAGTACTTC.